These T cell receptor beta chains were read from a single sample in a study of blood T cell repertoires in COVID-19. Sequencing was performed with immunoSEQ multiplex PCR; in TCRdb, only in-frame clones are kept and a portion is missing. The repertoire holds some 82,000 clones, with around 80% as singletons. Sequencing was done on a sample of peripheral blood. These receptors all stem from an elderly man with active or convalescent COVID-19. The CDR3 runs from the conserved cysteine through the conserved F or W. Each record gives: V gene, CDR3 length, clone size, J gene, CDR3 protein. Clone size is given for some rows only: seen once, a few or many times, or a class if the clone is expanded.

V: TRBV27; length: 14; size: NA; J: TRBJ2-7; CDR3: CASSSGTGGGGQYF
V: TRBV19; length: 14; size: NA; J: TRBJ1-5; CDR3: CASSIEQVLKPQHF
V: TRBV5-1; length: 13; size: few; J: TRBJ2-1; CDR3: CASSNPTGDEQFF
V: TRBV5-1; length: 14; size: NA; J: TRBJ1-4; CDR3: CASSRQGRDEKLFF
V: TRBV28; length: 12; size: NA; J: TRBJ1-4; CDR3: CASSLTVEKLFF
V: TRBV4-2; length: 16; size: few; J: TRBJ2-1; CDR3: CASSQAWDSDYNEQFF
V: TRBV19; length: 16; size: NA; J: TRBJ1-3; CDR3: CASSIRTDYSGNTIYF
V: TRBV5-8; length: 15; size: few; J: TRBJ2-2; CDR3: CASSLEQGYTGELFF
V: TRBV7-2; length: 15; size: NA; J: TRBJ2-7; CDR3: CASSTRDRGFYEQYF
V: TRBV2; length: 13; size: NA; J: TRBJ2-5; CDR3: CASSPRIGKTQYF
V: TRBV28; length: 15; size: NA; J: TRBJ1-5; CDR3: CASSDDRGSSQPQHF
V: TRBV7-2; length: 13; size: NA; J: TRBJ1-2; CDR3: CASSWDRRDGYTF
V: TRBV19; length: 17; size: NA; J: TRBJ1-6; CDR3: CASSMVEGAPGNSPLHF
V: TRBV29-1; length: 13; size: NA; J: TRBJ1-5; CDR3: CSVGREPNQPQHF
V: TRBV6-5; length: 15; size: NA; J: TRBJ1-1; CDR3: CASSYSVGQATEAFF
V: TRBV11-2; length: 14; size: NA; J: TRBJ1-3; CDR3: CASSLGHRGNTIYF
V: TRBV5-6; length: 18; size: NA; J: TRBJ1-5; CDR3: CASSSSGRAPRNNQPQHF
V: TRBV28; length: 14; size: once; J: TRBJ1-4; CDR3: CASSFTGMNEKLFF
V: TRBV6-5; length: 15; size: NA; J: TRBJ1-1; CDR3: CASRTPTGAGTEAFF
V: TRBV7-2; length: 15; size: NA; J: TRBJ1-1; CDR3: CASSLYGMLNTEAFF
V: TRBV6-6; length: 13; size: NA; J: TRBJ1-1; CDR3: CASSSLGGTEAFF
V: TRBV9; length: 14; size: NA; J: TRBJ2-1; CDR3: CASSVGDRYNEQFF
V: TRBV3-1/TRBV3-2; length: 12; size: NA; J: TRBJ2-7; CDR3: CASSQNHYEQYF
V: TRBV5-1; length: 15; size: NA; J: TRBJ2-5; CDR3: CASSSEDRGFETQYF
V: TRBV11-2; length: 16; size: NA; J: TRBJ2-6; CDR3: CASSAQDSLWANVLTF
V: TRBV5-6; length: 14; size: NA; J: TRBJ2-7; CDR3: CASSPRDGSYEQYF
V: TRBV10-3; length: 15; size: few; J: TRBJ1-1; CDR3: CAIRTEGGRYTEAFF
V: TRBV19; length: 17; size: NA; J: TRBJ2-6; CDR3: CASSTRLDSSGANVLTF
V: TRBV11-2; length: 16; size: NA; J: TRBJ2-1; CDR3: CASSLEVRLVTNEQFF
V: TRBV5-1; length: 16; size: NA; J: TRBJ2-7; CDR3: CASSSTGLNSAYEQYF
V: TRBV14; length: 15; size: NA; J: TRBJ2-3; CDR3: CASSLLVSATDTQYF
V: TRBV15; length: 14; size: few; J: TRBJ1-2; CDR3: CATSRDHRGGGYTF
V: TRBV3-1/TRBV3-2; length: 13; size: NA; J: TRBJ1-2; CDR3: CASSHRQGDGYTF
V: TRBV10-1; length: 15; size: NA; J: TRBJ1-2; CDR3: CASLLGTGANYGYTF
V: TRBV7-2; length: 14; size: NA; J: TRBJ2-7; CDR3: CASRRDRGLGEQYF
V: TRBV5-1; length: 13; size: NA; J: TRBJ2-5; CDR3: CASSLYGEETQYF
V: TRBV6-5; length: 13; size: NA; J: TRBJ2-5; CDR3: CASSYRSKETQYF
V: TRBV2; length: 14; size: NA; J: TRBJ1-1; CDR3: CASSSQGRGTEAFF
V: TRBV2; length: 14; size: NA; J: TRBJ2-7; CDR3: CASSESAGSAEQYF
V: TRBV7-8; length: 15; size: NA; J: TRBJ1-1; CDR3: CASSLLTGESTEAFF
V: TRBV5-1; length: 14; size: NA; J: TRBJ2-5; CDR3: CASSSRLALETQYF
V: TRBV2; length: 16; size: NA; J: TRBJ1-1; CDR3: CASSESEGLMNTEAFF
V: TRBV6-5; length: 15; size: NA; J: TRBJ2-7; CDR3: CASRRTSGNSYEQYF
V: TRBV11-2; length: 15; size: NA; J: TRBJ1-4; CDR3: CASSSLQGANEKLFF
V: TRBV7-9; length: 13; size: NA; J: TRBJ2-5; CDR3: CASSFSQGSLQYF